The entry that follows covers one T cell receptor beta chain sequence. The antigen is not known. One end of the junction is discordant with germline, which a read error may explain. TCRdb passed the reads through MiXCR, listing each CDR3 protein once. Of hundreds of thousands of distinct CDR3 sequences listed, 33% are singletons. Germline CDR1 and CDR2: MGHRA and YSYEKL. This CDR3 contains 17 residues. The data are from a study of T cell repertoires in cytomegalovirus infection. At the level of the study: An indication of both CMV infection and matching HLA type came from public TCR beta signatures.

The input for sequencing was cultured PBMCs, taken from culture after CMV antigen stimulation. This receptor was taken from a human donor in good health (CMV status not recorded). Some clones in this sample may be carry-over from other donors' samples. The chain combines TRBV4-1 with TRBJ2-3; possibly TRBD2 for D (6 bases). This CDR3 reads CASSHELGTLVTDTQYF. The CDR3 DNA reads TGTGCCAGCAGCCACGAACTAGGGACTCTCGTCACAGATACGCAGTATTTT.